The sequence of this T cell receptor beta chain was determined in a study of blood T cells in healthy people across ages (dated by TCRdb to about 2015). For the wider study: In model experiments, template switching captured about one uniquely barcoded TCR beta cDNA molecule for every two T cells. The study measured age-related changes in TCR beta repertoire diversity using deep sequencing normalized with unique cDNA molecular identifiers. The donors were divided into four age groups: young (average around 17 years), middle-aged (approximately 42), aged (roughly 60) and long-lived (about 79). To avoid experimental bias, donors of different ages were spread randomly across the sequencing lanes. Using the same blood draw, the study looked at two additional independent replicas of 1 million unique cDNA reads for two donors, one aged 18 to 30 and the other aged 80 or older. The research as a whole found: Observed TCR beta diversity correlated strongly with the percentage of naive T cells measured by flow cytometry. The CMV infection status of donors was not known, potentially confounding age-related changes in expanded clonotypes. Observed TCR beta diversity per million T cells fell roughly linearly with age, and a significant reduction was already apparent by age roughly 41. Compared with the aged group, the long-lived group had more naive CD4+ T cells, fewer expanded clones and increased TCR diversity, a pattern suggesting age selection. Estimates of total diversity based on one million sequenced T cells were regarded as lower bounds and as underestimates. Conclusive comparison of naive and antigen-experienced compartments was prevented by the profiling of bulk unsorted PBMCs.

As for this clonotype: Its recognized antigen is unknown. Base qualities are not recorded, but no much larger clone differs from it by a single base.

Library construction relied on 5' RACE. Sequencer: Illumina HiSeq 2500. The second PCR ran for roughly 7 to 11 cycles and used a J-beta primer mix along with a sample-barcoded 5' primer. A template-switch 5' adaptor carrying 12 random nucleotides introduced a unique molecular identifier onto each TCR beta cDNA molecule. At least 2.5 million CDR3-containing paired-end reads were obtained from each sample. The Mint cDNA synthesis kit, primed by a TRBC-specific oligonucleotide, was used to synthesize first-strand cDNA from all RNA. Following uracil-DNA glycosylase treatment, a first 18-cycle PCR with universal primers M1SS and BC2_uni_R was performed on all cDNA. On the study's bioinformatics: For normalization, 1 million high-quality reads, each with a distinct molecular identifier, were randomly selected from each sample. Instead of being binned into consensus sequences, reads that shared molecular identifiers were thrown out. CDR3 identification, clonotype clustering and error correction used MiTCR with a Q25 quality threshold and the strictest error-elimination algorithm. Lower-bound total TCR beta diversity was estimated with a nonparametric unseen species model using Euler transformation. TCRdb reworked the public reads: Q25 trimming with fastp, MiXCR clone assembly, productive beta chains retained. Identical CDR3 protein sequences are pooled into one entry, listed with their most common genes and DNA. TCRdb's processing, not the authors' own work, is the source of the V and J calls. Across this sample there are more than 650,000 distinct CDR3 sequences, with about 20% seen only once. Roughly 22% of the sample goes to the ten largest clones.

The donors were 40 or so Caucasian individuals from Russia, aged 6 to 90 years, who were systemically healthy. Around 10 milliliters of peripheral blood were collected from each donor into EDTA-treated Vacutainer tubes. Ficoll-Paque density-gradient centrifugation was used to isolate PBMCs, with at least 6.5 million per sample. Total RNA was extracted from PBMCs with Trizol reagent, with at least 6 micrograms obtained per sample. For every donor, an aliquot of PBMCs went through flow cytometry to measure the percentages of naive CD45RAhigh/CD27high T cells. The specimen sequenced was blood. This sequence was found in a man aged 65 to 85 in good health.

The CDR3 region reads CASSPSGASYEQYF. The nucleotides are TGTGCCAGCTCACCTAGCGGGGCGTCCTACGAGCAGTACTTC. The rearrangement combines TRBV18 with TRBJ2-7; TRBD2 matches 8 bases in the middle. V is cut back by 3 bases and J by 1 base, with 2 bases in the junction unmatched. Including cysteine and phenylalanine, the CDR3 has 14 amino acids. The sequence is cut down to CDR3 DNA, 42 bases in frame from base 1. CDR1 and CDR2 are read off the germline V gene as KGHSH and LQKENI.